The entry below gives a single T cell receptor beta chain sequence along with its context. This sample stems from a study of cytomegalovirus exposure and HLA in healthy donors. Whole-study context: 81% of around 400 genotyped donors fell in the Caucasian-associated ancestry cluster.

The CDR3 is made up of 13 amino acids. V gave up 4 bases and J gave up 10 bases; unmatched junction bases: 7. Per the germline V gene, CDR1 is SEHNR and CDR2 is FQNEAQ (reference sequence). The PCR made use of 60 Vbeta and 13 Jbeta primers. Produced via immunoSEQ multiplex PCR; TCRdb's table is partial and in-frame only. The repertoire consists of about 150,000 clones, with over 80% occurring once and the leading ten covering roughly 3.5%. This sequence was found in a male donor in good health and CMV-seronegative. The sample comprised PBMCs. The chain has TRBV7-9 and TRBJ1-1; 9 bases agree with TRBD1. The chain's CDR3 is CASSWGQGFGAFF. CDR3 DNA: TGTGCCAGCAGCTGGGGACAGGGTTTTGGAGCTTTCTTT.